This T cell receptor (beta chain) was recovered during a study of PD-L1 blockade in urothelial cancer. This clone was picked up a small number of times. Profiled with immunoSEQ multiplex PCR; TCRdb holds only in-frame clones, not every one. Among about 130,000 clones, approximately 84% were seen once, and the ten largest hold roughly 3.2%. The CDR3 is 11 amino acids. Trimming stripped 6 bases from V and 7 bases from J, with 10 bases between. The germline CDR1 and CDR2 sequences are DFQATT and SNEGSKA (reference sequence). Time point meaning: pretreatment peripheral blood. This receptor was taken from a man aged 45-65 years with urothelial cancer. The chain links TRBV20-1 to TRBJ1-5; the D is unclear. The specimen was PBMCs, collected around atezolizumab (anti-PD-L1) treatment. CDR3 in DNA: TGCAGTGCATCGGGAGGGCAGCCCCAGCATTTT. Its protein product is CSASGGQPQHF.